The 30 T cell receptor beta chains presented below share a single source sample, sequenced in a study of Ad26.COV2.S vaccination and SARS-CoV-2 variants. Noted treatment: 19 received Ad26.COV2.S at low or high dose, single or two shots; about five received placebo; per-sample allocation not given. Specimen acquisition occurred on day 63 following the initial vaccine or placebo injection. Profiled with immunoSEQ multiplex PCR; TCRdb holds only in-frame clones, not every one. The table records around 450,000 clones, approximately 90% of them present only once. The sample consisted of peripheral blood, taken in a trial of Ad26.COV2.S vaccine versus placebo. These receptors were obtained from a person aged 18-60 years who received the Ad26.COV2.S COVID-19 vaccine or a placebo.

This clone showed up just a few times. The chain couples TRBV5-1 to TRBJ1-1; 7 bases map to TRBD1. V was clipped by 2 bases and J by 4 bases; unmatched bases: 8. This CDR3 is 15 amino acids long. Germline V gene data show CDR1 as SGHRS and CDR2 as YFSETQ. The CDR3 region is CASSLGGGWGTEAFF. As DNA, the CDR3 is TGCGCCAGCAGCTTAGGAGGGGGCTGGGGCACTGAAGCTTTCTTT. Based on the CDR3 plus reference TRBV5-1 and TRBJ1-1, the full variable domain is KAGVTQTPRYLIKTRGQQVTLSCSPISGHRSVSWYQQTPGQGLQFLFEYFSETQRNKGNFPGRFSGRQFSNSRSEMNVSTLELGDSALYLCASSLGGGWGTEAFFGQGTRLTVV.

The chain is built from TRBV10-3 and TRBJ1-3; D is perhaps TRBD1 (6 bases). CDR3 size: 15 residues. V shed 0 bases and J shed 2 bases, with 8 bases lying between them. Looked up from germline, CDR1 is ENHRY and CDR2 is SYGVKD. The CDR3 DNA sequence: TGTGCCATCAGTGAGTCCCACAGGGCTGGAAACACCATATATTTT. It encodes CAISESHRAGNTIYF.

This clone occurred a few times. V is TRBV7-8 and J is TRBJ1-6, with TRBD1 matching 10 bases. The CDR3 is made up of 17 amino acids. Germline values: CDR1 SGHVS, CDR2 FQNEAQ. V lost 2 bases, J lost 9 bases, and 10 bases stayed unmatched. The chain's CDR3 is CASSLYDRGRDISPLHF. DNA of the CDR3: TGTGCCAGCAGCTTATACGACAGGGGGCGAGATATTTCACCCCTCCACTTT.

CDR3 loop: CSVVLAGGITGELFF. CDR3 nucleotides: TGCAGCGTTGTCCTAGCGGGGGGGATCACCGGGGAGCTGTTTTTT. The chain couples TRBV29-1 to TRBJ2-2; 12 bases are shared with TRBD2. The V segment lost 4 bases and the J segment 4 bases; nucleotides outside the gene matches: 4. The germline CDR1 and CDR2 sequences are SQVTM and ANQGSEA. The CDR3 contains 15 residues.

This chain joins TRBV7-9 and TRBJ2-1; D gene unclear. The V gene lost 5 bases and the J gene lost 7 bases, with 15 bases spanning the gap. The CDR3 spans 14 residues. Germline V gene data show CDR1 as SEHNR and CDR2 as FQNEAQ (reference sequence). The CDR3 here is CASSRSTDSNEQFF. Written as DNA, the CDR3 is TGTGCCAGCAGCCGATCGACGGATTCGAATGAGCAGTTCTTC.

The V and J genes are TRBV7-7 and TRBJ1-3; the D gene is possibly TRBD1 (6 bases). Per germline, CDR1 SSHAT and CDR2 FNYEAQ (reference sequence). V was clipped by 1 base and J by 1 base, with 8 bases between them. There are 15 residues in the CDR3. The CDR3 here is CASSLDQGSGNTIYF. In DNA form, the CDR3 reads TGTGCCAGCAGCTTAGATCAGGGGTCTGGAAACACCATATATTTT.

This chain links TRBV7-2 with TRBJ2-7; 7 bases align to TRBD1. The J segment lost 3 bases and the V segment lost 1 base, leaving 15 bases of the junction unmatched. CDR1 and CDR2 from the germline V gene are SGHTA and FQGNSA. CDR3 length equals 18 residues. CDR3 sequence (DNA): TGTGCCAGCAGCTTAGAAACCCCGGGACAGTGGATGGGCTACGAGCAGTACTTC. Translating it yields CASSLETPGQWMGYEQYF. Drawing the rest from reference TRBV7-2 and TRBJ2-7, the complete variable domain is GAGVSQSPSNKVTEKGKDVELRCDPISGHTALYWYRQSLGQGLEFLIYFQGNSAPDKSGLPSDRFSAERTGGSVSTLTIQRTQQEDSAVYLCASSLETPGQWMGYEQYFGPGTRLTVT.

This chain uses TRBV5-4 with TRBJ1-3; 11 bases align to TRBD1. V lost 3 bases to trimming and J lost 6 bases; unmatched junction nucleotides: 2. The CDR3 loop spans 14 amino acids. Germline values: CDR1 SGHNT, CDR2 YYREEE (reference sequence). The chain's CDR3 is CASSWDRGVNTIYF. CDR3 coding DNA: TGTGCCAGCAGCTGGGACAGGGGGGTAAACACCATATATTTT.

This clone was seen a single time. The chain joins TRBV7-8 to TRBJ2-3; a weak D match, TRBD2 (6 bases). Germline values: CDR1 SGHVS, CDR2 FQNEAQ. The CDR3 is made up of 14 amino acids. V lost 5 bases, J lost 6 bases, and 15 bases lay in between. The CDR3 loop reads CASSASGTPDTQYF. In DNA form, the CDR3 reads TGTGCCAGCAGCGCCTCCGGGACTCCTGATACGCAGTATTTT.

CDR3 DNA: TGTGCCAGCAGCTTATTGTGGACAGGGGGAGAGACCCAGTACTTC. This sequence encodes CASSLLWTGGETQYF. The chain has TRBV11-2 and TRBJ2-5, with 10 bases matching TRBD1. The germline V gene encodes CDR1 SGHAT and CDR2 FQNNGV. J gave up 4 bases and V 2 bases, and 4 bases lay outside the gene matches. This CDR3 has 15 residues.

A note on this clone: The sample carries other DNA sequences with the same CDR3. The chain has TRBV15 and TRBJ2-3; a weak D match, TRBD2 (6 bases). Germline loops: CDR1 LNHNV, CDR2 YYDKDF (reference sequence). The CDR3 extends over 13 amino acids. The ends were cut back, 0 bases at V and 6 bases at J, with 7 bases in the middle. For the CDR3, the DNA is TGTGCCACCAGCAGAGATCGGGGGGATACGCAGTATTTT. Encoded protein: CATSRDRGDTQYF.

The chain is built from TRBV5-5 and TRBJ1-4; 7 bases match TRBD1. Looked up from germline, CDR1 is SGHKS and CDR2 is YYEKEE (reference sequence). With V trimmed by 4 bases and J by 5 bases, 5 bases remained unmatched. The CDR3 totals 14 residues. In DNA form, the CDR3 reads TGTGCCAGCAGCGCGGGACAGTCAAATGAAAAACTGTTTTTT. It translates to CASSAGQSNEKLFF.

This rearrangement joins TRBV6-5 to TRBJ2-5; D uncertain. V lost 6 bases to trimming and J lost 5 bases, with 10 bases between them. The CDR3 consists of 12 residues. The germline V gene has CDR1 MNHEY and CDR2 SVGAGI. In nucleotides, the CDR3 is TGTGCCAGCAGAGGGATTTTGGAGACCCAGTACTTC. Translated, it gives CASRGILETQYF.

V usage is TRBV19 and J usage is TRBJ1-5, with 8 bases lining up with TRBD1. CDR1 and CDR2 from the germline V gene are LNHDA and SQIVND (reference sequence). This CDR3 spans 16 amino acids. Losses at the gene ends were 1 base for V and 1 base for J; bases not matched to a gene: 3. The CDR3 protein is CASSIVGQGSNQPQHF. The CDR3 nucleotides are TGTGCCAGTAGTATAGTCGGACAGGGCAGCAATCAGCCCCAGCATTTT.

The V and J genes are TRBV2 and TRBJ2-3, with TRBD1 identical over 8 bases. The CDR3 loop spans 17 amino acids. V trimming: 6 bases; J trimming: 3 bases; junction bases outside the gene matches: 14. The germline V gene encodes CDR1 SNHLY and CDR2 FYNNEI. The CDR3 reads CASRGGQGASGTDTQYF. The CDR3 DNA is TGTGCCAGCAGGGGCGGTCAGGGGGCAAGTGGTACAGATACGCAGTATTTT.

The J gene is TRBJ2-7, the V gene TRBV7-2; maybe TRBD1 (6 bases). This CDR3 has 15 residues. The germline V gene encodes CDR1 SGHTA and CDR2 FQGNSA. Deletions cut 2 bases from V and 4 bases from J, with 15 bases between. Written as DNA, the CDR3 is TGTGCCAGCAGCTTATATCCCGACAGGAGTTACGAGCAGTACTTC. Translated, it gives CASSLYPDRSYEQYF.

This chain connects TRBV5-1 to TRBJ1-1; the D gene is possibly TRBD1 (5 bases). V was trimmed by 1 base and J by 0 bases, leaving 16 bases between them. This CDR3 has 17 amino acids. The germline gives CDR1 SGHRS, CDR2 YFSETQ. Written as DNA, the CDR3 is TGCGCCAGCAGCTTGTATGGGACGGACTTCATGAACACTGAAGCTTTCTTT. Amino acid sequence: CASSLYGTDFMNTEAFF.

The chain uses TRBV27 and TRBJ1-2; the D gene is possibly TRBD1 (5 bases). The V end was cut by 2 bases, the J end by 2 bases, with 9 bases between. In germline, CDR1 is MNHEY, CDR2 SMNVEV (reference sequence). This CDR3 has 14 residues. In nucleotides, the CDR3 is TGTGCCAGCAGTTTACGGAGACAGAACTATGGCTACACCTTC. This codes for CASSLRRQNYGYTF.

This clone was observed many times. This rearrangement joins TRBV5-1 to TRBJ2-7, with a weak D call TRBD2 (6 bases). V gave up 2 bases and J gave up 1 base, with 19 bases separating them. From germline, CDR1 is SGHRS and CDR2 YFSETQ. CDR3 size: 17 residues. CDR3 amino acids: CASSFPPLADYSYEQYF. The CDR3 region has the DNA TGCGCCAGCAGCTTCCCTCCTTTAGCGGATTATTCCTACGAGCAGTACTTC.

V and J are TRBV5-4 and TRBJ2-7, with TRBD1 identical over 9 bases. Losses at the gene ends were 1 base for V and 3 bases for J; bases not matched to a gene: 11. Germline V gene data show CDR1 as SGHNT and CDR2 as YYREEE (reference sequence). This CDR3 region has 17 residues. The CDR3 DNA follows: TGTGCCAGCAGCTTGAATGTTGTCACAGGGGGCCGCTACGAGCAGTACTTC. The encoded protein is CASSLNVVTGGRYEQYF.

The V call is TRBV9, the J call TRBJ1-1, with unresolved D. Per the germline V gene, CDR1 is SGDLS and CDR2 is YYNGEE. The CDR3 totals 14 residues. V lost 2 bases and J lost 4, with 12 bases in between. The CDR3 reads CASSVWSLPTEAFF. CDR3 bases: TGTGCCAGCAGCGTGTGGTCCCTACCCACTGAAGCTTTCTTT.

V is TRBV27 and J is TRBJ2-6; no reliable D call. The CDR3 contains 15 residues. The V end was cut by 1 base, the J end by 2 bases, with 6 bases between. Germline V CDR1 and CDR2: MNHEY, SMNVEV (reference sequence). The CDR3 loop is CASSLYPTGANVLTF. The CDR3 DNA reads TGTGCCAGCAGTTTATATCCTACTGGGGCCAACGTCCTGACTTTC.

The rearrangement links TRBV28 to TRBJ2-1, with unresolved D. This CDR3 contains 13 residues. Trimming shortened V by 6 bases and J by 6 bases, and 12 bases separated the two germline ends. The germline CDR1 and CDR2 sequences are MDHEN and SYDVKM. CDR3 protein: CASSPSAVNEQFF. CDR3 in DNA: TGTGCCAGCAGCCCCTCAGCAGTCAATGAGCAGTTCTTC.

The CDR3 DNA reads TGCGCCAGCAGCTTGGGGTTTATCCCACAGGCCTTGAACACTGAAGCTTTCTTT. Amino acid sequence: CASSLGFIPQALNTEAFF. The chain uses TRBV5-1 and TRBJ1-1; TRBD1 might be the D (5 bases). This CDR3 is 18 amino acids long. V lost 0 bases and J lost 0, with 18 bases in between. Per germline, CDR1 SGHRS and CDR2 YFSETQ.

The chain carries TRBV6-5 and TRBJ2-1; D tentatively fits TRBD1 or TRBD2 (5 bases each). Between the trimmed V and J ends, which lost 7 bases and 6 bases, there was a span of 16 bases. Germline V gene sequence: CDR1 MNHEY, CDR2 SVGAGI. CDR3 length: 14 residues. The chain's CDR3 is CASTKPGTGNEQFF. CDR3 sequence (DNA): TGTGCCAGCACCAAGCCAGGGACCGGCAATGAGCAGTTCTTC.

The chain carries TRBV5-1 and TRBJ1-3; D possibly corresponds to TRBD1 (6 bases). Trimming stripped 2 bases from V and 2 bases from J, with 11 bases between. CDR3 size: 15 residues. Germline CDR1 reads SGHRS; CDR2 reads YFSETQ. In DNA, the CDR3 is TGCGCCAGCAGCTTCGAAGGGGGGGCTGGAAACACCATATATTTT. Protein sequence: CASSFEGGAGNTIYF. The full variable domain, with the rest looked up from reference TRBV5-1 and TRBJ1-3, is KAGVTQTPRYLIKTRGQQVTLSCSPISGHRSVSWYQQTPGQGLQFLFEYFSETQRNKGNFPGRFSGRQFSNSRSEMNVSTLELGDSALYLCASSFEGGAGNTIYFGEGSWLTVV.

The chain has TRBV27 and TRBJ2-3; 10 nucleotides agree with TRBD1. Per the germline V gene, CDR1 is MNHEY and CDR2 is SMNVEV (reference sequence). The junction had 8 bases not matched to a gene; V was cut back by 6 bases and J by 5 bases. The CDR3 runs 15 residues. For the CDR3, the DNA is TGTGCCAGCAGCCTCGGGACAGGGGCTGGAGATACGCAGTATTTT. Amino acid sequence: CASSLGTGAGDTQYF.

The rearrangement uses TRBV11-3 and TRBJ2-3, with D tentatively TRBD2 (7 bases). The CDR3 length is 13 residues. Looked up from germline, CDR1 is SGHNT and CDR2 is YENEEA. With 5 bases removed from V and 5 bases from J, the gap between germline ends came to 11 bases. DNA for the CDR3: TGTGCCAGCAGCCGGGGGGCTGAAGATACGCAGTATTTT. Protein product: CASSRGAEDTQYF.

The genes are TRBV5-4 and TRBJ1-2; 9 bases match TRBD1. V lost 3 bases to trimming and J lost 4 bases; unmatched junction nucleotides: 4. Germline-derived CDR1 and CDR2 are SGHNT and YYREEE (reference sequence). The CDR3 consists of 14 residues. CDR3 in amino acids: CASSSTTGGYGYTF. The CDR3 DNA reads TGTGCCAGCAGCTCAACGACAGGGGGCTATGGCTACACCTTC.

The table lists this clone with a count of one. The chain combines TRBV28 with TRBJ1-5; perhaps TRBD1 as D (5 bases). Germline assignment: CDR1 MDHEN and CDR2 SYDVKM. V was pared by 5 bases and J by 3 bases, with 17 bases between. The CDR3 length is 16 residues. The DNA of the CDR3 is TGTGCCAGCAGTCTCCGGGACGGTAGTTCCAATCAGCCCCAGCATTTT. It translates to CASSLRDGSSNQPQHF.